Listed here are 8 T cell receptor beta chains from one sample, sequenced in a study of blood T cell repertoires in COVID-19. Generated by immunoSEQ multiplex PCR, the TCRdb table keeps only in-frame clones and is missing some. This table holds around 130,000 clones, 65% to 80% found once. The specimen was peripheral blood. Receptors were obtained from a man in his fifties with acute or convalescent COVID-19.

The rearrangement uses TRBV5-6 and TRBJ2-3; 7 nucleotides agree with TRBD1. The J segment lost 6 bases and the V segment lost 4 bases, leaving 5 bases of the junction unmatched. The germline V gene encodes CDR1 SGHDT and CDR2 YYEEEE. The CDR3 is made up of 13 amino acids. The CDR3 DNA sequence: TGTGCCAGCAGCCACCCACAGGGGGATACGCAGTATTTT. Protein product: CASSHPQGDTQYF.

This clone was detected ten times or more. This chain joins TRBV18 and TRBJ2-2, with D possibly matching TRBD2 (6 bases). The germline V gene encodes CDR1 KGHSH and CDR2 LQKENI. The CDR3 has 16 amino acids. Trimming removed 0 bases at V and 5 bases at J, with 13 bases between. CDR3 bases: TGTGCCAGCTCACCACCATCGGCAGGGAGGACCGGGGAGCTGTTTTTT. Encoded protein: CASSPPSAGRTGELFF.

This chain links TRBV15 with TRBJ1-1; D remains unclear. V shed 0 bases and J shed 6 bases, with 8 bases lying between them. The CDR3 runs to 13 residues. The germline CDR1 and CDR2 sequences are LNHNV and YYDKDF (reference sequence). This CDR3 reads CATSREGGSEAFF. CDR3 in DNA: TGTGCCACCAGCAGAGAAGGCGGCTCTGAAGCTTTCTTT.

This chain links TRBV10-3 with TRBJ1-1; D might be TRBD1 (5 bases). The CDR3 is 12 amino acids. Trimming stripped 4 bases from V and 3 bases from J, with 6 bases between. CDR1 and CDR2 from the germline V gene are ENHRY and SYGVKD. CDR3 sequence reads: CAISGGDTEAFF. The CDR3 nucleotides are TGTGCCATCAGTGGGGGGGACACTGAAGCTTTCTTT.

The chain carries TRBV18 and TRBJ2-3, with TRBD2 as a possible D gene (6 bases). V gave up 3 bases and J gave up 8 bases, with 12 bases separating them. The CDR3 has 13 amino acids. CDR1 and CDR2 (germline): KGHSH, LQKENI. As DNA, the CDR3 is TGTGCCAGCTCACCGGGGCACGGGGGTACGCAGTATTTT. Its protein product is CASSPGHGGTQYF.

CDR3 region: CASSSPGTPISGNTIYF. The CDR3 DNA sequence: TGCGCCAGCAGCTCTCCCGGGACTCCCATCTCTGGAAACACCATATATTTT. J is TRBJ1-3 and V is TRBV4-1; tentatively, D is TRBD1 (5 bases). Germline V gene lookup returns CDR1 MGHRA and CDR2 YSYEKL. V was shortened by 5 bases and J by 0 bases, with 17 bases between the two germline ends. CDR3 length: 17 residues.

Concerning this clone: An end of the junction differs from the germline gene, which may be a read error. The chain couples TRBV2 to TRBJ1-5; the D gene is possibly TRBD1 (6 bases). The CDR3 is 14 amino acids. Looked up from germline, CDR1 is SNHLY and CDR2 is FYNNEI. The CDR3 nucleotides read TGTGCCAGCAGTGAACGGGGGGCCTACCAGCGCCAGCATTTT. Translated, it gives CASSERGAYQRQHF.

V usage is TRBV11-2 and J usage is TRBJ1-1, with TRBD1 identical over 7 bases. Germline CDR1 SGHAT, CDR2 FQNNGV. V shed 5 bases and J 12 bases; nucleotides not matched to a gene: 9. The length of the CDR3 is 12 residues. CDR3 sequence (DNA): TGTGCCAGCAGCCGATTTGACAGGGCGACTTTCTTT. It codes for CASSRFDRATFF.